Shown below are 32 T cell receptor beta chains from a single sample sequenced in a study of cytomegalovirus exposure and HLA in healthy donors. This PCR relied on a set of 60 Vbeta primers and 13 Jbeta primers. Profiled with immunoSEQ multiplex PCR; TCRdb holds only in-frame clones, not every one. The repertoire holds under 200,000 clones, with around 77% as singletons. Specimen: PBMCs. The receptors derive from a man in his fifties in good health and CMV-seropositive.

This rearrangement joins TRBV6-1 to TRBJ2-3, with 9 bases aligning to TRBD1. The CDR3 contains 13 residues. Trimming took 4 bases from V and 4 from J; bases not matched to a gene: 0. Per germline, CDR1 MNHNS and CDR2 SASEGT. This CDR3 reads CASSGTGADTQYF. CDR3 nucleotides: TGTGCCAGCAGTGGGACAGGGGCAGATACGCAGTATTTT.

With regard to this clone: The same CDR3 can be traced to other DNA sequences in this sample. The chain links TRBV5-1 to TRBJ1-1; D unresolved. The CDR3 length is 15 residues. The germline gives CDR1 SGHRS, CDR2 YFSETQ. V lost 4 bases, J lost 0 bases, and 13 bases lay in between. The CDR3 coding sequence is TGCGCCAGCAGCGAGGGAAGGATAATGAACACTGAAGCTTTCTTT. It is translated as CASSEGRIMNTEAFF.

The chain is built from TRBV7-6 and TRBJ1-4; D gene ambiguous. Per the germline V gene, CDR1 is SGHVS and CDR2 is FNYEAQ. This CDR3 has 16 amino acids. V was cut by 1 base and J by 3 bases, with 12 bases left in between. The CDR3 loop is CASSLVPRGANEKLFF. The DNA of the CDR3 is TGTGCCAGCAGCTTAGTCCCACGGGGAGCTAATGAAAAACTGTTTTTT.

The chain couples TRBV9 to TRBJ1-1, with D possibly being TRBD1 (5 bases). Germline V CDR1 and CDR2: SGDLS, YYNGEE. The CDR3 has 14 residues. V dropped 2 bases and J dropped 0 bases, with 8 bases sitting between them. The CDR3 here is CASSVAGMNTEAFF. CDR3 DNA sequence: TGTGCCAGCAGCGTGGCAGGGATGAACACTGAAGCTTTCTTT.

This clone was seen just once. CDR3 nucleotides: TGCGCCAGCAGCCAAGTTTTGGGGACAAAAGACTCCTACGAGCAGTACTTC. It specifies CASSQVLGTKDSYEQYF. The rearrangement links TRBV4-1 to TRBJ2-7; the D gene is possibly TRBD1 (6 bases). The ends were cut back, 1 base at V and 0 bases at J, with 16 bases in the middle. The CDR3 is 17 residues long. The germline gives CDR1 MGHRA, CDR2 YSYEKL.

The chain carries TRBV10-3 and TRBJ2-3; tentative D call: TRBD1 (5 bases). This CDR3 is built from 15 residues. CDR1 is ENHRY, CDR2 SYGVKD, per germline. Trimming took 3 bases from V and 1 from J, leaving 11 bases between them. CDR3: CAISEQDRGTDTQYF. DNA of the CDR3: TGTGCCATCAGTGAACAGGACCGAGGCACAGATACGCAGTATTTT.

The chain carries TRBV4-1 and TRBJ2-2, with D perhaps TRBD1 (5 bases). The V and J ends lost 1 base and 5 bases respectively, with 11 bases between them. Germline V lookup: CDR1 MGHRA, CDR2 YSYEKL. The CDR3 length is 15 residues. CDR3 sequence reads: CASSQAWGRTGELFF. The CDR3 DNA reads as TGCGCCAGCAGCCAAGCATGGGGCAGAACCGGGGAGCTGTTTTTT.

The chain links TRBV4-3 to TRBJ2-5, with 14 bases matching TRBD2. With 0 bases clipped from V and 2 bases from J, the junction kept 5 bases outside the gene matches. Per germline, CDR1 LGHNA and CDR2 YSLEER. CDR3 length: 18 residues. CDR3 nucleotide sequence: TGCGCCAGCAGCCAAGATCGGGGACTAGCGGGGGTACAAGAGACCCAGTACTTC. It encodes CASSQDRGLAGVQETQYF.

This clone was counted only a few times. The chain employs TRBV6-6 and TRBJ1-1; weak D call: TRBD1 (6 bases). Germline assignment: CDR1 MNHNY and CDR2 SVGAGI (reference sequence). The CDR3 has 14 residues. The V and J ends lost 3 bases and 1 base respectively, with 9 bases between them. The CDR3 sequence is CASSYYRENTEAFF. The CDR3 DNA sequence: TGTGCCAGCAGTTATTACAGGGAGAACACTGAAGCTTTCTTT.

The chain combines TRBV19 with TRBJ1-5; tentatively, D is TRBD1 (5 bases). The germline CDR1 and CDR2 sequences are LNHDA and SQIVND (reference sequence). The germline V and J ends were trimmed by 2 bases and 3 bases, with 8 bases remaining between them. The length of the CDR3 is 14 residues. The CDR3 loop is CASSISRVNQPQHF. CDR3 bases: TGTGCCAGTAGTATAAGCAGGGTCAATCAGCCCCAGCATTTT.

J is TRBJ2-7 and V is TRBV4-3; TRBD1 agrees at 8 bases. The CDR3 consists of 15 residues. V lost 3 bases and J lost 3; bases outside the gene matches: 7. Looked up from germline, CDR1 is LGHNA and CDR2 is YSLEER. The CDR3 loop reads CASSHEGDRRYEQYF. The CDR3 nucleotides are TGCGCCAGCAGCCATGAAGGGGACAGGCGCTACGAGCAGTACTTC.

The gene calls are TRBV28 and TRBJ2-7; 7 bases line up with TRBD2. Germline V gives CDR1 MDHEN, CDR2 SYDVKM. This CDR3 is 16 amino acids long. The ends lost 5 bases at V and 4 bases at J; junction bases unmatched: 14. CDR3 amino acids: CASSHPAGPNRYEQYF. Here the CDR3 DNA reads TGTGCCAGCAGTCACCCAGCGGGACCGAACAGGTACGAGCAGTACTTC. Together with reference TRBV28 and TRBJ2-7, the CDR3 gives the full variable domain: DVKVTQSSRYLVKRTGEKVFLECVQDMDHENMFWYRQDPGLGLRLIYFSYDVKMKEKGDIPEGYSVSREKKERFSLILESASTNQTSMYLCASSHPAGPNRYEQYFGPGTRLTVT.

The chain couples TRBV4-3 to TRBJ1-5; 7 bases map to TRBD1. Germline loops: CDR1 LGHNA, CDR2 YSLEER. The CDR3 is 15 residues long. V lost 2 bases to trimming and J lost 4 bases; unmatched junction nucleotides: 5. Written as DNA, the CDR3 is TGCGCCAGCAGCCAAAAGGCCAGGGGGAATCAGCCCCAGCATTTT. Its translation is CASSQKARGNQPQHF.

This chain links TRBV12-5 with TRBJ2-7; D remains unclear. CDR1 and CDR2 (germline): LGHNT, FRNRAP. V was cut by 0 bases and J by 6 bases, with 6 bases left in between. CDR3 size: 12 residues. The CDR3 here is CASGLVLGEQYF. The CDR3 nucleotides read TGTGCTAGTGGTTTGGTACTTGGCGAGCAGTACTTC.

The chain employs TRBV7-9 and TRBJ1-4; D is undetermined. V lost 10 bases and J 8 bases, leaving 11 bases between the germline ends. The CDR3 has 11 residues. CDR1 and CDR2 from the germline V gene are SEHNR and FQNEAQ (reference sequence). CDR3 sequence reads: CATSSGEKLFF. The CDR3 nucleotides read TGTGCCACGTCCTCGGGGGAAAAACTGTTTTTT.

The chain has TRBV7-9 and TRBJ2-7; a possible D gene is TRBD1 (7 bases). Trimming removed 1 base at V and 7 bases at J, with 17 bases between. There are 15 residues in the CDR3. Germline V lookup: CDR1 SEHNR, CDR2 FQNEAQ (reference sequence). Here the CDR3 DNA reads TGTGCCAGCAGCTTAGATCGCCAGGGGGGAGGAGAGCAGTACTTC. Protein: CASSLDRQGGGEQYF. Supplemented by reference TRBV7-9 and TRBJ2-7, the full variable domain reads DTGVSQNPRHKITKRGQNVTFRCDPISEHNRLYWYRQTLGQGPEFLTYFQNEAQLEKSRLLSDRFSAERPKGSFSTLEIQRTEQGDSAMYLCASSLDRQGGGEQYFGPGTRLTVT.

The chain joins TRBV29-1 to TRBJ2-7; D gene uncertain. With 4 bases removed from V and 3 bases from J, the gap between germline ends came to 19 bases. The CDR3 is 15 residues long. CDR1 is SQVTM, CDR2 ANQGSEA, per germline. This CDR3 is CSVVPENLGSYEQYF. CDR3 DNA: TGCAGCGTTGTTCCGGAGAACCTCGGTAGCTACGAGCAGTACTTC.

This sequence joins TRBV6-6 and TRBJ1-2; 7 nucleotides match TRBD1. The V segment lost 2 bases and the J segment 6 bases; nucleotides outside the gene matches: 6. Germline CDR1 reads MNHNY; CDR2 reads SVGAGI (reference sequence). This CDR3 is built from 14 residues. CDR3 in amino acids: CASSYGDRAHGYTF. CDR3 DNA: TGTGCCAGCAGTTACGGAGACAGGGCGCATGGCTACACCTTC.

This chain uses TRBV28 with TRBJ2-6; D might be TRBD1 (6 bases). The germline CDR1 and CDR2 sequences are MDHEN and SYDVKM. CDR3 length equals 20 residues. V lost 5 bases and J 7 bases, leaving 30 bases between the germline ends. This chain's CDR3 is CASSLLGTFPISPAANVLTF. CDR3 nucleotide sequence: TGTGCCAGCAGTCTATTAGGGACATTCCCGATATCTCCGGCAGCCAACGTCCTGACTTTC.

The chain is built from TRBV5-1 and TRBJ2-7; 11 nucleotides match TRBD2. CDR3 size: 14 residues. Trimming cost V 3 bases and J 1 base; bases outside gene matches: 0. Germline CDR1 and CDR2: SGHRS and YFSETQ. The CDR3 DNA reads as TGCGCCAGCAGCTGGACTAGCGGGTCCTACGAGCAGTACTTC. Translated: CASSWTSGSYEQYF.

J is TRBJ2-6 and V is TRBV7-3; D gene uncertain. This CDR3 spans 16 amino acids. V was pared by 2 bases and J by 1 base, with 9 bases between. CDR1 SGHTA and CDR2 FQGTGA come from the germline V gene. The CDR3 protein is CASSLLLRSGANVLTF. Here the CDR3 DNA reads TGTGCCAGCAGCTTATTACTACGGTCTGGGGCCAACGTCCTGACTTTC. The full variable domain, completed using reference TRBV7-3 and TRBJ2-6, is GAGVSQTPSNKVTEKGKYVELRCDPISGHTALYWYRQSLGQGPEFLIYFQGTGAADDSGLPNDRFFAVRPEGSVSTLKIQRTERGDSAVYLCASSLLLRSGANVLTFGAGSRLTVL.

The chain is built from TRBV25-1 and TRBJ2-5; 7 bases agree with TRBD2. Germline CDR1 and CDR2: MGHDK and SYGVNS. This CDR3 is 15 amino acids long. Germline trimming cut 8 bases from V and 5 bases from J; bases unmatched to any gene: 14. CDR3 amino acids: CASSPSWEGRETQYF. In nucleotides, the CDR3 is TGTGCCAGCTCCCCCTCCTGGGAGGGGCGGGAGACCCAGTACTTC. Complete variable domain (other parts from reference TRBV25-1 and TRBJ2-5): EADIYQTPRYLVIGTGKKITLECSQTMGHDKMYWYQQDPGMELHLIHYSYGVNSTEKGDLSSESTVSRIRTEHFPLTLESARPSHTSQYLCASSPSWEGRETQYFGPGTRLLVL.

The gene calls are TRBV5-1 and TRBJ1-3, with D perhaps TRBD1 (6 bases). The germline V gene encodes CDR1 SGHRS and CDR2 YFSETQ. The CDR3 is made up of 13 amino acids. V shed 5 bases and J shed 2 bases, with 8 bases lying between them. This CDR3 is CASRGDTGNTIYF. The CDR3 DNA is TGCGCCAGCAGAGGGGACACTGGAAACACCATATATTTT. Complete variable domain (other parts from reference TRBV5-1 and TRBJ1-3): KAGVTQTPRYLIKTRGQQVTLSCSPISGHRSVSWYQQTPGQGLQFLFEYFSETQRNKGNFPGRFSGRQFSNSRSEMNVSTLELGDSALYLCASRGDTGNTIYFGEGSWLTVV.

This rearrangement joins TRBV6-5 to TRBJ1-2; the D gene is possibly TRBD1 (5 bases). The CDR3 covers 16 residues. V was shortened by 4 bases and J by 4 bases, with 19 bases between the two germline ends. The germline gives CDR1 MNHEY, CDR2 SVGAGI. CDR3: CASSSFRQSPFYGYTF. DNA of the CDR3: TGTGCCAGCAGTTCTTTTAGACAGAGTCCTTTCTATGGCTACACCTTC.

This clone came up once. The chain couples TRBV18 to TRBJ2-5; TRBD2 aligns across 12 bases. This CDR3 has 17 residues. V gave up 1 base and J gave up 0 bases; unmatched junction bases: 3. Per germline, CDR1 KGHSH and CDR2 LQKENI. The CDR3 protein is CASSPRRLAGDQETQYF. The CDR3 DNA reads TGTGCCAGCTCACCACGAAGACTAGCGGGGGACCAAGAGACCCAGTACTTC.

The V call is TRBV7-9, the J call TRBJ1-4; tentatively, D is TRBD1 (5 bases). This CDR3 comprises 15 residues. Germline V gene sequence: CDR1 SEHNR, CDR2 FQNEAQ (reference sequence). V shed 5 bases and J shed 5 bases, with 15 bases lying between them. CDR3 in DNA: TGTGCCAGCAGCGGGTCAGGGTTTCCAAATGAAAAACTGTTTTTT. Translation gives CASSGSGFPNEKLFF.

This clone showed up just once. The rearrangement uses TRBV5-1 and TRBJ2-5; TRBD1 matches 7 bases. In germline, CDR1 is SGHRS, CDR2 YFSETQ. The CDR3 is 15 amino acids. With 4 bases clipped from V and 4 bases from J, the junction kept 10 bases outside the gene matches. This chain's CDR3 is CASSLTGQVGETQYF. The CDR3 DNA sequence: TGCGCCAGCAGCCTGACAGGGCAAGTGGGAGAGACCCAGTACTTC. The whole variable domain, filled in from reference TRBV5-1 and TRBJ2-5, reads KAGVTQTPRYLIKTRGQQVTLSCSPISGHRSVSWYQQTPGQGLQFLFEYFSETQRNKGNFPGRFSGRQFSNSRSEMNVSTLELGDSALYLCASSLTGQVGETQYFGPGTRLLVL.

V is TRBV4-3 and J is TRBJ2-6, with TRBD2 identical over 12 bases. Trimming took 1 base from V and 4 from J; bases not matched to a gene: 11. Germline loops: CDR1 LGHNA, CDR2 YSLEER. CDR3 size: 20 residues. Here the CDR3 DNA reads TGCGCCAGCAGCCAAGCTAGCGGGGGGGCGGTTTTGACCGGGGCCAACGTCCTGACTTTC. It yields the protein CASSQASGGAVLTGANVLTF.

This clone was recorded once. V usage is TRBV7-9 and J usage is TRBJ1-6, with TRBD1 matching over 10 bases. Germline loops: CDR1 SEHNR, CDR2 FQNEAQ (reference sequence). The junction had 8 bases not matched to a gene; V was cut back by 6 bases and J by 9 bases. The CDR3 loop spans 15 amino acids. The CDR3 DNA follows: TGTGCCAGCAGACCAGGGACAGGGGCAAGTTCACCCCTCCACTTT. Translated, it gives CASRPGTGASSPLHF.

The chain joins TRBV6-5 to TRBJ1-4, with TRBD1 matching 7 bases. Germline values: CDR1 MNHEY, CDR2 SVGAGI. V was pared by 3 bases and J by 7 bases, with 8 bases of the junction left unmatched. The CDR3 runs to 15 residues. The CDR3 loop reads CASSYLLGTVEKLFF. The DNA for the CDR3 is TGTGCCAGCAGTTATCTGTTAGGGACAGTTGAAAAACTGTTTTTT.

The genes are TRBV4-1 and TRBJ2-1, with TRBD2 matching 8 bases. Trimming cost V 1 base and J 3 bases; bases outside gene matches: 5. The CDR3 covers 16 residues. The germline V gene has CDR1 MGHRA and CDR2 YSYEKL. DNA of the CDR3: TGCGCCAGCAGCCAAGGTTGGCGGGGGGACTACAATGAGCAGTTCTTC. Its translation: CASSQGWRGDYNEQFF.

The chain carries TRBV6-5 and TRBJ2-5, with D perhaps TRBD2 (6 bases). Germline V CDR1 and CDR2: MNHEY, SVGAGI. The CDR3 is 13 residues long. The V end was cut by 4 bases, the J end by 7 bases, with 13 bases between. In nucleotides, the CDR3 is TGTGCCAGCAGTTGGACTAACGGGGTGACCCAGTACTTC. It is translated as CASSWTNGVTQYF.